The present T cell receptor (beta chain) was sequenced within a study of regulatory T cells in long-lasting Graves disease. Documented time point: persistent/refractory GD, antithyroid drugs over 5 years with positive TRAb. PBMC-derived RNA was used for the TCR library. The TCR beta library used iRepertoire HTBI primers with Arm-PCR amplification of CDR3. Via MiXCR, TCRdb re-called the multiplex PCR reads, giving one row per CDR3 protein. The data hold about 660,000 distinct CDR3 sequences, with roughly 30% observed a single time. This clonotype was sampled from a female donor with Graves disease. Sequencing was performed on peripheral blood mononuclear cells (PBMCs), taken when the disease was refractory, from a patient treated with antithyroid drugs.

The CDR3 DNA is TGTGCCAGCAGCCGACCTACGGGACGTAAAGGAATCTATGGCTACACCTTC. Residues: CASSRPTGRKGIYGYTF. The chain recombines TRBV3-1 with TRBJ1-2; weak D call: TRBD1 (5 bases). The germline V and J ends were trimmed by 4 bases and 4 bases, with 22 bases remaining between them. Looked up from germline, CDR1 is LGHDT and CDR2 is YNNKEL (reference sequence). The CDR3 has 17 residues.